The 20 T cell receptor beta chains reported below all come from one sample, sequenced in a study of siplizumab effects on memory and regulatory T cells. The protocol was immunoSEQ multiplex PCR, while the TCRdb copy is restricted to in-frame clones and leaves out a portion. The sample lists about 10,000 clones; roughly 45% were seen once. No antigen has been identified for these receptors. Mixed lymphocyte reaction cells underwent about six days of coculture at 37°C. Sequencing used CFSE-low (dividing) CD8+ T cells sorted from an allogeneic mixed lymphocyte reaction. These receptor sequences come from a human donor in good health; the cells came from an allogeneic mixed lymphocyte reaction.

This chain uses TRBV12-5 with TRBJ2-3, with D unclear. CDR3 length equals 15 residues. The germline V and J ends were trimmed by 2 bases and 4 bases, with 13 bases remaining between them. CDR1 LGHNT and CDR2 FRNRAP come from the germline V gene. CDR3: CASGLIPSFPDTQYF. The CDR3, as DNA: TGTGCTAGTGGTTTGATCCCGAGCTTCCCAGATACGCAGTATTTT.

This clone was detected only a few times. V and J are TRBV5-1 and TRBJ2-7, with TRBD2 identical over 7 bases. Germline assignment: CDR1 SGHRS and CDR2 YFSETQ. The CDR3 contains 15 residues. V gave up 2 bases and J gave up 3 bases; unmatched junction bases: 8. The CDR3 loop is CASSFSGGTLYEQYF. CDR3 nucleotide sequence: TGCGCCAGCAGCTTTTCCGGGGGGACCCTCTACGAGCAGTACTTC.

The chain is built from TRBV7-9 and TRBJ2-5; 9 bases are shared with TRBD2. The CDR3 totals 13 residues. Germline V lookup: CDR1 SEHNR, CDR2 FQNEAQ (reference sequence). Trimming removed 6 bases from V and 3 bases from J; junction bases left unmatched: 2. DNA of the CDR3: TGTGCCAGCAGGACTAGCGGTGAAGAGACCCAGTACTTC. Protein sequence: CASRTSGEETQYF.

The chain couples TRBV2 to TRBJ2-7; D may be TRBD1 (6 bases). Looked up from germline, CDR1 is SNHLY and CDR2 is FYNNEI. V was clipped by 5 bases and J by 2 bases, with 10 bases between them. The CDR3 has 13 amino acids. In nucleotides, the CDR3 is TGTGCCAGCAGTTTGACAGGAACCTACGAGCAGTACTTC. Its protein product is CASSLTGTYEQYF.

This clone was detected only a few times. This chain links TRBV29-1 with TRBJ1-2, with D perhaps TRBD1 (5 bases). The CDR3 spans 15 residues. In germline, CDR1 is SQVTM, CDR2 ANQGSEA. V lost 5 bases and J 4 bases, leaving 20 bases between the germline ends. Here the CDR3 reads CSVPTPQGYGYGYTF. The CDR3 coding sequence is TGCAGCGTTCCGACGCCTCAGGGTTATGGCTATGGCTACACCTTC.

This clone came up a few times. The J gene is TRBJ1-5, the V gene TRBV27; D not resolved. The CDR3 has 15 amino acids. CDR1 is MNHEY and CDR2 is SMNVEV in the germline V gene (reference sequence). Trimming removed 0 bases from V and 5 bases from J, with 11 bases in between. The CDR3 region is CASSLSKGEYQPQHF. The CDR3 DNA sequence: TGTGCCAGCAGTTTATCGAAGGGAGAGTATCAGCCCCAGCATTTT.

This clone was seen more than once but under ten times. The CDR3 nucleotides read TGTGCCAGTAGTATGACAGGGATGAACACTGAAGCTTTCTTT. Amino acids: CASSMTGMNTEAFF. V usage is TRBV19 and J usage is TRBJ1-1, with TRBD1 matching over 7 bases. CDR3 length equals 14 residues. Germline trimming cut 3 bases from V and 0 bases from J; bases unmatched to any gene: 1. The germline gives CDR1 LNHDA, CDR2 SQIVND (reference sequence).

The chain couples TRBV5-4 to TRBJ1-2, with 8 bases that match TRBD1. Germline values: CDR1 SGHNT, CDR2 YYREEE (reference sequence). With V trimmed by 0 bases and J by 1 base, 5 bases remained unmatched. CDR3 length: 16 residues. CDR3 bases: TGTGCCAGCAGCTTGGGCGCAGGGGGCGGTAACTATGGCTACACCTTC. This encodes CASSLGAGGGNYGYTF.

By proportion, this clone is medium-sized. The chain has TRBV7-7 and TRBJ2-3, with D tentatively TRBD1 (5 bases). There are 13 residues in the CDR3. Germline V lookup: CDR1 SSHAT, CDR2 FNYEAQ (reference sequence). Trimming left V 5 bases short and J 4 bases short, with 10 bases between. CDR3 bases: TGTGCCAGCAGCGTTTCGACAGCAGATACGCAGTATTTT. Translated, it gives CASSVSTADTQYF.

The chain couples TRBV5-1 to TRBJ1-1, with TRBD1 matching over 7 bases. Trimming took 4 bases from V and 3 from J; bases not matched to a gene: 9. Germline lookup yields CDR1 SGHRS and CDR2 YFSETQ. The CDR3 covers 15 residues. The CDR3 spells CASSPRGIAYTEAFF. The CDR3 nucleotides read TGCGCCAGCAGCCCCAGGGGGATCGCGTACACTGAAGCTTTCTTT.

Only one count was recorded for this clone. This chain joins TRBV14 and TRBJ1-1, with a weak D call TRBD1 (5 bases). This CDR3 spans 16 amino acids. The germline V and J ends were trimmed by 4 bases and 6 bases, with 21 bases remaining between them. CDR1 and CDR2 from the germline V gene are SGHDN and FVKESK. The DNA of the CDR3 is TGTGCCAGCAGCCCCGTAAGGGGCAGGGTCATCCCTGAAGCTTTCTTT. It specifies CASSPVRGRVIPEAFF.

V and J are TRBV4-1 and TRBJ2-5; 11 nucleotides agree with TRBD2. V gave up 3 bases and J gave up 0 bases; unmatched junction bases: 3. The germline V gene has CDR1 MGHRA and CDR2 YSYEKL. This CDR3 is built from 16 residues. CDR3 bases: TGCGCCAGCAGCCAGTCGGGACTAGCGGACCAAGAGACCCAGTACTTC. As protein: CASSQSGLADQETQYF.

This clone qualifies as medium-sized. The genes are TRBV5-4 and TRBJ2-7; maybe TRBD1 (5 bases). Germline CDR1 SGHNT, CDR2 YYREEE (reference sequence). This CDR3 region has 14 residues. Trimming took off 0 bases at V and 4 bases at J, with 11 bases between the two ends. The CDR3 reads CASSLDRSRYEQYF. The CDR3, as DNA: TGTGCCAGCAGCTTGGACAGGAGCCGTTACGAGCAGTACTTC.

The chain employs TRBV6-1 and TRBJ2-2, with 7 bases lining up with TRBD1. After removal of 2 bases from V and 6 bases from J, the junction contained 0 bases not matched to a gene. Germline values: CDR1 MNHNS, CDR2 SASEGT. CDR3 length equals 13 residues. CDR3 DNA sequence: TGTGCCAGCAGTGAAACAGGGGCCGGGGAGCTGTTTTTT. This gives the protein CASSETGAGELFF.

This chain uses TRBV7-6 with TRBJ1-1; the D is unclear. CDR3 size: 12 residues. V was cut by 5 bases and J by 2 bases, with 6 bases left in between. The germline V gene has CDR1 SGHVS and CDR2 FNYEAQ. CDR3 bases: TGTGCCAGCAGCCCATCTAACACTGAAGCTTTCTTT. It translates to CASSPSNTEAFF.

This chain connects TRBV4-2 to TRBJ1-1, with 7 bases identical to TRBD1. CDR1 and CDR2 from the germline V gene are LGHNA and YNFKEQ. J was trimmed by 4 bases and V by 5 bases; bases with no gene match: 13. The CDR3 runs 16 residues. CDR3 residues: CASSSGTTGQSTEAFF. CDR3 in DNA: TGTGCCAGCAGCTCCGGGACGACAGGGCAGAGCACTGAAGCTTTCTTT.

The chain links TRBV11-2 to TRBJ1-3; D ambiguous. The germline V gene encodes CDR1 SGHAT and CDR2 FQNNGV. V lost 8 bases and J lost 0, with 17 bases in between. CDR3 length: 16 residues. DNA for the CDR3: TGTGCCAGCTCTCACATCTCGTACCCCTCTGGAAACACCATATATTTT. Translated, it gives CASSHISYPSGNTIYF.

This clone was recorded a few times. The chain is built from TRBV4-3 and TRBJ2-7; 10 bases match TRBD2. This CDR3 spans 15 amino acids. CDR1 and CDR2 (germline): LGHNA, YSLEER. The trim removed 4 bases at V and 5 bases at J, leaving 8 bases unmatched. In DNA form, the CDR3 reads TGCGCCAGCAGCCTTACTAGCGGGGATACGGACGAGCAGTACTTC. This encodes CASSLTSGDTDEQYF.

This clone was counted many times. The chain couples TRBV11-2 to TRBJ2-3; a possible D gene is TRBD1 (6 bases). Germline lookup yields CDR1 SGHAT and CDR2 FQNNGV. CDR3 length: 16 residues. V gave up 7 bases and J gave up 2 bases, with 19 bases separating them. The CDR3 coding sequence is TGTGCCAGCACCTTCTCCGGGACACACTCCACAGATACGCAGTATTTT. Amino acid sequence: CASTFSGTHSTDTQYF. Supplemented by reference TRBV11-2 and TRBJ2-3, the full variable domain reads EAGVAQSPRYKIIEKRQSVAFWCNPISGHATLYWYQQILGQGPKLLIQFQNNGVVDDSQLPKDRFSAERLKGVDSTLKIQPAKLEDSAVYLCASTFSGTHSTDTQYFGPGTRLTVL.

The genes are TRBV5-1 and TRBJ2-7; D gene ambiguous. V was pared by 4 bases and J by 6 bases, with 26 bases between. The germline gives CDR1 SGHRS, CDR2 YFSETQ. The CDR3 totals 17 residues. CDR3 sequence: CASSGPSRRVSTSEQYF. Written as DNA, the CDR3 is TGCGCCAGCAGCGGTCCATCACGTCGGGTTTCGACCTCCGAGCAGTACTTC.